This T cell receptor beta chain came from a study of T cell responses to AZD1222 COVID-19 vaccine (dated by TCRdb to about 2021). Regarding the study in general: A total of approximately 250 trial participants underwent TCR sequencing, of whom 207 had received two doses of AZD1222 and some 25 had received two doses of the MenACWY control vaccine. Trial participants were enrolled into age subgroups of 18-55, 56-69 and 70-plus years, which contained about 150, 27 and 61 TCR-sequenced participants, respectively.

The CDR3 numbers 15 residues from cysteine through phenylalanine. Only the CDR3 DNA is retained, 45 bases long and in frame from the first base. Clipping removes 0 bases from V and 5 bases from J, with 4 as the unmatched junction base count. The germline V gene sets CDR1 to SGDLS and CDR2 to YYNGEE. The CDR3 regions of human TCRbeta chains were analyzed by immunosequencing. On the authors' methods: TCRs in the repertoires were matched against a reference library of SARS-CoV-2-specific TCRs that had been generated with the MIRA antigen-specificity platform. Breadth was defined as the fraction of unique TCRs that were SARS-CoV-2-associated, and depth was defined as the fraction of total T cells that were SARS-CoV-2-associated. Using the MIRA data, every spike-specific TCR was mapped to the spike region that the TCR reacted to and assigned to either a CD4 or a CD8 class. Log10-transformed breadth and depth values were compared by one-way ANOVA with Sidak's multiple comparisons tests. Imported from immuneACCESS, the table was reduced by TCRdb to in-frame sequences with V and J called. These copies leave out some clones; in studies compared against another copy, an unresolved V gene accounts for under half, and the cause of the remainder is not known. For V, J and clone size, that table is used; D and trimming come from the DNA. The sample profile shows some 110,000 clones; around 89% of them were found once. The ten largest clones capture 7.1% of the sample.

Taken with the paper, the label for time point translates to: about 28 days (+/-7) after the second vaccine dose. AZD1222 recipients given second doses at about 4 weeks or at about 12 weeks were pooled, since spike-specific TCR depth and breadth were not found to differ between the two schedules. The vaccinee samples were drawn from two UK trials, COV001 and COV002, one of which was a single-blind randomized controlled phase 2/3 trial testing AZD1222 (ChAdOx1 nCoV-19) in healthy adults. For TCRbeta chain sequencing, PBMC samples from trial participants were taken at day 0 and at day 28 after the second dose. Study-wide findings and limitations: Participants were mostly white British, with more females than males. The authors suggested clonal diversity may have been underestimated. Spike-specific TCR breadth and depth rose significantly after two AZD1222 doses compared with day 0 and with MenACWY recipients. The whole spike protein was spanned by vaccine-associated CD4 TCRs, and dominant responses were seen in regions 160-218 and 743-854. Conclusions about previously exposed vaccinees are limited, since just six or seven AZD1222 recipients were seropositive for SARS-CoV-2 at baseline. Reportedly, close to half of the unique spike-specific TCRs recognized epitopes lying outside the regions that are mutated in the B.1.351 and B.1.1.7 variants. Because no day 14 peak-response samples were available, repertoires were characterized only after the peak T cell response. The 56-69-year group was small, and its depth increase did not reach significance, likely because of low power.

To note about this clone: This clone's antigen is unknown. Per-base qualities were not stored, and no clone one base away is much larger.

This sequence was found in an adult who received the AZD1222 COVID-19 vaccine. The sequence is built from TRBV9 and TRBJ2-3, with 9 central nucleotides matching TRBD2. Specimen: peripheral blood, collected 28 days after the second AZD1222 dose. CDR3 reads: CASSVVSGGRDTQYF. The DNA is as follows: TGTGCCAGCAGCGTAGTTAGCGGGGGTCGAGATACGCAGTATTTT. With the portions outside the CDR3 filled from the reference TRBV9 and TRBJ2-3 genes, the complete variable region becomes DSGVTQTPKHLITATGQRVTLRCSPRSGDLSVYWYQQSLDQGLQFLIQYYNGEERAKGNILERFSAQQFPDLHSELNLSSLELGDSALYFCASSVVSGGRDTQYFGPGTRLTVL.